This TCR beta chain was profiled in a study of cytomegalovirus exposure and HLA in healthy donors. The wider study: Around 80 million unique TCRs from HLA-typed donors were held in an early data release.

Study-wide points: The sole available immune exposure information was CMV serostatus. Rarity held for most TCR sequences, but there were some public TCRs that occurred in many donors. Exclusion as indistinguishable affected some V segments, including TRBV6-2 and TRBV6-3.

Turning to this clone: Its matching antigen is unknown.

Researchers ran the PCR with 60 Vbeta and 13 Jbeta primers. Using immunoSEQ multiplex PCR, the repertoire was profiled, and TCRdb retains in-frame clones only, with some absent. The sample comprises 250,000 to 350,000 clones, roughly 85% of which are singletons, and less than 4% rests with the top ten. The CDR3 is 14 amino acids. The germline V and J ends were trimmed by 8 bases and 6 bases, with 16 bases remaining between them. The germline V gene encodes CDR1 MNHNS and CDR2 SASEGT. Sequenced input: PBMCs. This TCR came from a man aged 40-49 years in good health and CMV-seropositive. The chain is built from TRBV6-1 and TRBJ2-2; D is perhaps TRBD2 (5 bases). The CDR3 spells CASVGSGLPGELFF. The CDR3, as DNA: TGTGCCAGCGTTGGGAGTGGGTTGCCCGGGGAGCTGTTTTTT.